The clone carrying this T cell receptor (beta chain) was counted a few times. Its cognate antigen is unknown. The data are from a study of T cells in localized non-small cell lung cancer. TCRdb keeps only in-frame clones here, not all; method: immunoSEQ multiplex PCR. The table includes 4,500 to 5,000 clones, around 32% detected once. Study observations and caveats: One tumor region alone was sequenced, and heterogeneity therefore remains possible. Adjacent lung tissue had a median around 50 of the top 100 clones found in the tumor. Maximal T cell clonality occurred in uninvolved adjacent lung, with tumor ranking below it. With higher T cell density in blood came longer overall survival.

This sequence originates from a woman between 35 and 70 years old with stage II squamous cell lung carcinoma. Specimen: lung tumor tissue, collected before any cancer treatment.

The chain's CDR3 is CASSRGLSSGNTIYF. The CDR3 bases are TGTGCCAGCAGCCGAGGACTGAGCTCTGGAAACACCATATATTTT. The V and J genes are TRBV11-3 and TRBJ1-3; D is uncertain. This CDR3 comprises 15 residues. Trimming pared 5 bases from V and 0 bases from J, leaving 11 bases between. Germline CDR1 and CDR2: SGHNT and YENEEA.